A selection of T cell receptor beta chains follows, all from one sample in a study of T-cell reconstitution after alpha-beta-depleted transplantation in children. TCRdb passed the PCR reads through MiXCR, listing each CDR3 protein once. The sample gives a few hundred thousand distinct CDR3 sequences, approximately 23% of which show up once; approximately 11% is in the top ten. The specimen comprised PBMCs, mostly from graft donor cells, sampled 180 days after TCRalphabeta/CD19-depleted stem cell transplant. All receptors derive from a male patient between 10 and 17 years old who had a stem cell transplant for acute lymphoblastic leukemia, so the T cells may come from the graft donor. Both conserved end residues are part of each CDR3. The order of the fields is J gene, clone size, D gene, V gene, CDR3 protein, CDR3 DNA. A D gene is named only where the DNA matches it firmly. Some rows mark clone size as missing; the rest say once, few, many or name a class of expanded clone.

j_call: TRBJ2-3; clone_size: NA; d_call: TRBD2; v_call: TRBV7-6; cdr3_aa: CASSLGSEVAGVADTQYF; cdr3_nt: TGTGCCAGCAGCTTAGGTTCAGAGGTAGCGGGAGTAGCAGATACGCAGTATTTT
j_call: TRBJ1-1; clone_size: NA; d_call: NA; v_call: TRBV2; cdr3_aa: CASTRRGDTEAFF; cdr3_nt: TGTGCCAGCACTAGAAGGGGGGACACTGAAGCTTTCTTT
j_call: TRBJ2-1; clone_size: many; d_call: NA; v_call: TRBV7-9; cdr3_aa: CASSLRRSSSYNEQFF; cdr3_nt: TGTGCCAGCAGCTTACGCAGGTCATCCTCCTACAATGAGCAGTTCTTC
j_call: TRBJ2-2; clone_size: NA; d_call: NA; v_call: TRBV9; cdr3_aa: CASSVSWIGAGELFF; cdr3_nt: TGTGCCAGCAGCGTATCCTGGATAGGGGCCGGGGAGCTGTTTTTT
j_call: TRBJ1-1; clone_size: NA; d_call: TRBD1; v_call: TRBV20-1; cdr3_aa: CSAPGQGLWGTEAFF; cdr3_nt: TGCAGTGCTCCCGGACAGGGGCTTTGGGGCACTGAAGCTTTCTTT
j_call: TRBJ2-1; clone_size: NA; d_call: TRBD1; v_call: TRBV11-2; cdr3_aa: CASSSGGQGFKRRRGNEQFF; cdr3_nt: TGTGCCAGCAGCTCAGGGGGACAGGGATTCAAAAGAAGACGGGGCAATGAGCAGTTCTTC
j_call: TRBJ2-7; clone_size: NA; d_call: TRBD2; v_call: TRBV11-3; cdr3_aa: CASSRGASGNYEQYF; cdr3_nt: TGTGCCAGCAGCCGAGGGGCTAGCGGGAACTACGAGCAGTACTTC
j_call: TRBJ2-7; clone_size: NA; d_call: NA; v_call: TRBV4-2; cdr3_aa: CASSQEGAREQYF; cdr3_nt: TGTGCCAGCAGCCAAGAAGGGGCCCGAGAGCAGTACTTC
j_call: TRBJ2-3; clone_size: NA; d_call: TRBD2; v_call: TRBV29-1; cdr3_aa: CSVEGLAATSTDTQYF; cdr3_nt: TGCAGCGTTGAAGGACTAGCGGCGACTAGCACAGATACGCAGTATTTT
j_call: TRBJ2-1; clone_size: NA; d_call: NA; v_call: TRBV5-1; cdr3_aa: CASSLRSGGDNEQFF; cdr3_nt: TGCGCCAGCAGCTTGAGGTCAGGGGGGGACAATGAGCAGTTCTTC
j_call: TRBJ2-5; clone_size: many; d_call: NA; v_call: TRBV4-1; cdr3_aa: CASSQVLGAQETQYF; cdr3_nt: TGCGCCAGCAGCCAAGTTCTCGGGGCCCAAGAGACCCAGTACTTC
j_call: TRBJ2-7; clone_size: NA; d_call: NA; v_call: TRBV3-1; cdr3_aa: CASSKLAESFSYEQYF; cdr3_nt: TGTGCCAGCAGCAAATTAGCCGAATCGTTCTCCTACGAGCAGTACTTC
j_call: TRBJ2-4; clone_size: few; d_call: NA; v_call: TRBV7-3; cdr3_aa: CASSFYTENIQYF; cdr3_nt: TGTGCCAGCAGCTTTTACACAGAAAACATTCAGTACTTC
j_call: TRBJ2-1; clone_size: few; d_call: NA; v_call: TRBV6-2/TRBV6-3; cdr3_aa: CASRRPGSQEEQFF; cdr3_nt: TGTGCCAGCAGGCGACCGGGTTCCCAGGAGGAGCAGTTCTTC
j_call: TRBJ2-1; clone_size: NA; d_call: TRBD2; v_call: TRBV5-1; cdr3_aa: CASSFQAGRYNEQFF; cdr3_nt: TGCGCCAGCAGCTTTCAAGCGGGGAGGTACAATGAGCAGTTCTTC
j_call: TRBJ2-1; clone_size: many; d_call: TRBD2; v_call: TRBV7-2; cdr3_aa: CASSFMAGGRNEQFF; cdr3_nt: TGTGCCAGCAGCTTCATGGCGGGAGGGAGAAATGAGCAGTTCTTC
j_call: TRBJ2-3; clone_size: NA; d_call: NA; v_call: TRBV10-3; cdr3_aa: CAIQKDSSTDTQYF; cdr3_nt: TGTGCCATCCAGAAGGACAGTTCCACAGATACGCAGTATTTT
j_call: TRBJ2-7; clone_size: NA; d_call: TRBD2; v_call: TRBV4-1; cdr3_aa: CASSRPLAGGPYEQYF; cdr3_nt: TGCGCCAGCAGCCGACCCCTAGCGGGAGGGCCCTACGAGCAGTACTTC
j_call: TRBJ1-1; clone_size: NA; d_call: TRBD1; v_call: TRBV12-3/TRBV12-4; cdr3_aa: CASSFRGLGAFF; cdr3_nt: TGTGCCAGCAGTTTCAGGGGGCTGGGGGCTTTCTTT
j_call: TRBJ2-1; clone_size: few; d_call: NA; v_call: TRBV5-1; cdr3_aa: CASSYYRNRSGYNEQFF; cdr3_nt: TGCGCCAGCAGCTACTACCGGAATAGGAGCGGATACAATGAGCAGTTCTTC
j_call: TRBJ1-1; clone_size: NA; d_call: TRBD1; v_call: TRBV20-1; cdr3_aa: CSALDRLNTEAFF; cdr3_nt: TGCAGTGCTCTGGACAGGCTTAACACTGAAGCTTTCTTT
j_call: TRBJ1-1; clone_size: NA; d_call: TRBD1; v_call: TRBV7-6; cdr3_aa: CASSWDRGRGDTEAFF; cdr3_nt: TGTGCCAGCAGCTGGGACAGGGGGCGCGGGGACACTGAAGCTTTCTTT
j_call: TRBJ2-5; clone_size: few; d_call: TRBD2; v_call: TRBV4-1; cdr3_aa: CASSQETAGALETQYF; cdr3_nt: TGCGCCAGCAGCCAAGAGACAGCGGGAGCACTAGAGACCCAGTACTTC
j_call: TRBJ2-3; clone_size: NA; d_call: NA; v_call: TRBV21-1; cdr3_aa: CASSREGTYGFTQYF; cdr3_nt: TGTGCCAGCAGCAGAGAGGGGACTTATGGTTTTACGCAGTATTTT
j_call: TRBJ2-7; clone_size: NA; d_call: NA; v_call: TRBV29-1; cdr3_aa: CSVTRDPYEQYF; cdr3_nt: TGCAGCGTGACCAGGGATCCCTACGAGCAGTACTTC